This TCR beta chain was captured by sequencing in a study of shared clonotypes between healthy human individuals. Looking at the study overall: A couple of women and a few men aged 18 to 49 made up the donors.

This CDR3 contains 12 residues. Germline CDR1 and CDR2: SGHNT and YYREEE (reference sequence). Assay: immunoSEQ multiplex PCR; the TCRdb copy retains only in-frame clones and omits some. The sample contains about 490,000 clones, around 80% of which appear only once. Concerning this clone itself: This could be a read error, since a much larger clone is one nucleotide away.

The sample comprised PBMCs. This clonotype was obtained from a woman aged 40-49 years in good health. Some clones in this sample may be carry-over from other donors' samples. This sequence joins TRBV5-4 and TRBJ2-7, with unresolved D. The CDR3 region has the DNA TGTGTCAGCAGCTATGGAGTCTACGAGCAGTACTTC. It yields the protein CVSSYGVYEQYF.